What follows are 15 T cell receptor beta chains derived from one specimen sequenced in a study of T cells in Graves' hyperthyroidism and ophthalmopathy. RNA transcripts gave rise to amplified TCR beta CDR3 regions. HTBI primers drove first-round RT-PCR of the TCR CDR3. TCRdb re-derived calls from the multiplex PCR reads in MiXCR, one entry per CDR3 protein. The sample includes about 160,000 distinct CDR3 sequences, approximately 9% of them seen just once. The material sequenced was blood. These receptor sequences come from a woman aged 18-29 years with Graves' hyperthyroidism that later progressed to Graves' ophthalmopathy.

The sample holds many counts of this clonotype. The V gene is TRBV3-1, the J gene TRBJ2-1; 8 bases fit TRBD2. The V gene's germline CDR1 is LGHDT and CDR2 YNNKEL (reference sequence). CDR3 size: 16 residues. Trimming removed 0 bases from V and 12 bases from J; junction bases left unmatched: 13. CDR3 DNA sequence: TGTGCCAGCAGCCAAGATCTTGGACTAGCTATAGGCGGGCAGTTCTTC. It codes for CASSQDLGLAIGGQFF.

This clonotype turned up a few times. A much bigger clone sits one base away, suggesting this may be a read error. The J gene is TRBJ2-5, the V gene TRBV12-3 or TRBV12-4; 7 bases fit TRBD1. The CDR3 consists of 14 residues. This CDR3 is CAGSETGSGETQYF. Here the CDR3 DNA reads TGTGCCGGCAGCGAGACAGGGTCGGGGGAGACCCAGTACTTC.

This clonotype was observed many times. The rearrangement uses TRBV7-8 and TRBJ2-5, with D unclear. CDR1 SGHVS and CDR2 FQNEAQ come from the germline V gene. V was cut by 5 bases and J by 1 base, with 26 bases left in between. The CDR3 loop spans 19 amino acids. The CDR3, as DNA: TGTGCCAGCAGCCTTAGAATGCGGACCCGCGTCCAAGTCCAAGAGACCCAGTACTTC. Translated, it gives CASSLRMRTRVQVQETQYF.

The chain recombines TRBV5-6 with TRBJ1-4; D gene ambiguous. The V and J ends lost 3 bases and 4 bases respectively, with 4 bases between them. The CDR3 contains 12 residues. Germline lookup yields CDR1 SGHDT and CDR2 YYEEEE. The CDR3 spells CASSWGNEKLFF. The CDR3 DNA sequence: TGTGCCAGCAGCTGGGGTAATGAAAAACTGTTTTTT.

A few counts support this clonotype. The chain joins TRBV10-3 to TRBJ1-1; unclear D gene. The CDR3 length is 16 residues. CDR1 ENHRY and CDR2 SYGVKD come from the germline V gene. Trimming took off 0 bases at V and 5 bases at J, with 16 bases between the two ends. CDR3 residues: CAISESTIPEVTEAFF. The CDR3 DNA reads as TGTGCCATCAGTGAGTCTACAATTCCTGAGGTGACTGAAGCTTTCTTT.

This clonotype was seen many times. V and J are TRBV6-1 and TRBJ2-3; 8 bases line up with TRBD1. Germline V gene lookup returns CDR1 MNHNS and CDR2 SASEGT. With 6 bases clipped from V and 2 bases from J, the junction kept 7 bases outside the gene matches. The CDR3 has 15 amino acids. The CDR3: CASRTGTGNTDTQYF. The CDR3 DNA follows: TGTGCCAGCAGGACCGGGACAGGAAACACAGATACGCAGTATTTT.

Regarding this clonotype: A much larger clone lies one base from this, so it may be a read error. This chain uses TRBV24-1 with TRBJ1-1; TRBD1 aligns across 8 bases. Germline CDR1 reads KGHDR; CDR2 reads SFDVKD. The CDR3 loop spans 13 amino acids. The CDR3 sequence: CATRTGGGTKAFF. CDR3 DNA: TGTGCCACCAGAACAGGGGGTGGCACTAAAGCTTTCTTT.

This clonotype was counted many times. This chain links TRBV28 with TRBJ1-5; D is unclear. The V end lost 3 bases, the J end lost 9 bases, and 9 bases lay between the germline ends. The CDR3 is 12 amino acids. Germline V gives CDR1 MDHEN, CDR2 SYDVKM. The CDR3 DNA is TGTGCCAGCAGTTTTCCGCGACTGCCCCAGCATTTT. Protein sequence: CASSFPRLPQHF. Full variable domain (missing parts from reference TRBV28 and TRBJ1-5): DVKVTQSSRYLVKRTGEKVFLECVQDMDHENMFWYRQDPGLGLRLIYFSYDVKMKEKGDIPEGYSVSREKKERFSLILESASTNQTSMYLCASSFPRLPQHFGDGTRLSIL.

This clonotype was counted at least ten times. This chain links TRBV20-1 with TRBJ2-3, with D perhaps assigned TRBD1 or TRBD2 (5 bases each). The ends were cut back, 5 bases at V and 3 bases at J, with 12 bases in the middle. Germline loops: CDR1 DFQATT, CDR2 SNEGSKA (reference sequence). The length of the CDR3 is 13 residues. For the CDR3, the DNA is TGCAGTGCTGGTGGGGGTGAGACAGATACGCAGTATTTT. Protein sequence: CSAGGGETDTQYF.

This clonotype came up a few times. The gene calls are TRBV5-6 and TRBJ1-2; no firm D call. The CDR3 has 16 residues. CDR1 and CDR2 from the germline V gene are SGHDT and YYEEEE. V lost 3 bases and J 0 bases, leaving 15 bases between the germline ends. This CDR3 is CASSSLVQEANYGYTF. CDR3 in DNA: TGTGCCAGCAGCTCCCTAGTCCAGGAAGCTAACTATGGCTACACCTTC.

CDR3 coding DNA: TGCAGTGCTAGAGATCCTGGGACAGCCAAAAACATTCAGTACTTC. Protein sequence: CSARDPGTAKNIQYF. The V and J genes are TRBV20-1 and TRBJ2-4; either TRBD1 or TRBD2 may supply D (5 bases each). This CDR3 spans 15 amino acids. V lost 0 bases and J lost 0, with 9 bases in between. CDR1 and CDR2 (germline): DFQATT, SNEGSKA (reference sequence).

CDR3 amino acids: CASSGGLAGGSSAGELFF. DNA of the CDR3: TGCGCCAGCAGCGGGGGACTAGCGGGAGGGTCTTCGGCCGGGGAGCTGTTTTTT. The J gene is TRBJ2-2, the V gene TRBV5-1; 16 bases map to TRBD2. The CDR3 sequence is 18 residues long. The V and J ends lost 4 bases and 6 bases, in that order; junction bases with no gene match: 9. Germline-derived CDR1 and CDR2 are SGHRS and YFSETQ.

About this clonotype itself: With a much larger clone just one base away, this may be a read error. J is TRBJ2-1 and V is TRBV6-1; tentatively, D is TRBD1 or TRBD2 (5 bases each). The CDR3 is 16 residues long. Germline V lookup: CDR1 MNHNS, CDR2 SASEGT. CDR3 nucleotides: TGTGCCGGCAGTGAAACCCGGGACCACCCCAACAATGAGCAGTTCTTC. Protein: CAGSETRDHPNNEQFF.

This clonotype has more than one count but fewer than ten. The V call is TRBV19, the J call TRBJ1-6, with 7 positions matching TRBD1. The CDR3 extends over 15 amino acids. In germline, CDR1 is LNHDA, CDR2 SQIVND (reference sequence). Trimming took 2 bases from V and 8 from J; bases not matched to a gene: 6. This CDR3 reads CASSINGQVDSPLHF. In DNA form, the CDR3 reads TGTGCCAGTAGTATAAATGGACAGGTTGATTCACCCCTCCACTTT.

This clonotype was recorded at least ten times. The CDR3 nucleotides read TGTGCCAGCAGCGACGGGACAGGGGGAAACACCATATATTTT. Encoded protein: CASSDGTGGNTIYF. V usage is TRBV6-1 and J usage is TRBJ1-3, with 9 nucleotides matching TRBD1. Germline V gene data show CDR1 as MNHNS and CDR2 as SASEGT. V dropped 6 bases and J dropped 4; count of bases not matched to a gene: 4. The CDR3 has 14 amino acids.